Listed below are T cell receptor beta chains from one sample, sequenced in a study of response to subunit inactivated influenza vaccine. Using its own MiXCR run on the RT-PCR reads, TCRdb lists one record per CDR3 protein. The sample has hundreds of thousands of distinct CDR3 sequences; 12% to 15% are singletons. The sequenced sample was PBMCs from blood, obtained less than 15 days before vaccination. These receptors were taken from a man aged 50 or older who received an inactivated influenza vaccine. CDR3s include the opening cysteine and the closing phenylalanine or tryptophan. A D gene is named only where the DNA matches it firmly. Clone size is not always given. Where it is, it says once, few, many or a class for expanded clones.

- TRBJ2-2 - TRBV2 CASSALGSGELFF TGTGCCAGCAGCGCCCTCGGAAGCGGGGAGCTGTTTTTT
- TRBJ2-7 - TRBV6-2/TRBV6-3 CASRQGPTYEQYF TGTGCCAGCAGGCAGGGGCCCACCTACGAGCAGTACTTC
TRBD2 TRBJ2-1 few TRBV5-1 CASSPPRGGLSDEQFF TGCGCCAGCAGCCCCCCCCGGGGGGGATTGTCAGATGAGCAGTTCTTC
- TRBJ2-2 - TRBV7-2 CASSKTGTGELFF TGTGCCAGCAGCAAGACAGGTACCGGGGAGCTGTTTTTT
TRBD2 TRBJ2-3 few TRBV9 CASSGISSGSLNTQYF TGTGCCAGCAGCGGTATATCTAGCGGGAGTTTAAATACGCAGTATTTT
- TRBJ2-3 - TRBV4-3 CASSRHVSMDTQYF TGCGCCAGCAGCCGCCACGTTTCGATGGATACGCAGTATTTT
- TRBJ1-1 few TRBV20-1 CSARYRVDEAFF TGCAGTGCTAGATACCGAGTAGATGAAGCTTTCTTT
TRBD2 TRBJ2-7 few TRBV15 CAFQGSGSNGEQYF TGTGCCTTTCAGGGTAGCGGGAGTAACGGCGAGCAGTACTTC
- TRBJ1-1 few TRBV29-1 CSVEWGDNTEAFF TGCAGCGTTGAATGGGGGGACAACACTGAAGCTTTCTTT
TRBD1 TRBJ1-2 many TRBV4-3 CASSRGGRDYGYTF TGCGCCAGCAGCCGAGGGGGCCGGGACTATGGCTACACCTTC
- TRBJ2-7 - TRBV7-9 CASSLGVGLDTYYEQYF TGTGCCAGCAGCTTAGGGGTCGGCTTGGACACGTACTACGAGCAGTACTTC
- TRBJ2-7 - TRBV6-1 CASADNYEQYF TGTGCCAGCGCGGACAACTACGAGCAGTACTTC
TRBD2 TRBJ2-7 few TRBV20-1 CSAPPGLATEQYF TGCAGTGCACCCCCAGGACTAGCGACCGAGCAGTACTTC